These 20 T cell receptor beta chains share one sample of origin, sequenced in a study of T cell responses to AZD1222 COVID-19 vaccine. Method: immunoSEQ multiplex PCR; TCRdb's copy keeps in-frame clones and lacks some. The table has about 66,000 clones, around 89% seen once. The sequenced sample was peripheral blood, obtained 28 days after the second dose of the MenACWY control vaccine. All receptors come from an adult who received the MenACWY meningococcal vaccine as a control.

V and J are TRBV7-3 and TRBJ2-3; 14 nucleotides agree with TRBD2. This CDR3 region has 17 residues. Germline CDR1 is SGHTA and CDR2 is FQGTGA. J was trimmed by 3 bases and V by 0 bases; bases with no gene match: 2. CDR3 sequence reads: CASSLTGLAGGTDTQYF. CDR3 sequence (DNA): TGTGCCAGCAGCTTAACCGGACTAGCGGGGGGAACAGATACGCAGTATTTT.

The V gene is TRBV11-2, the J gene TRBJ1-6; 9 nucleotides agree with TRBD1. CDR1 is SGHAT, CDR2 FQNNGV, per germline. J lost 7 bases, V lost 3 bases, and 4 bases had no gene match. The length of the CDR3 is 15 residues. Here the CDR3 reads CASSFLGQGNSPLHF. DNA for the CDR3: TGTGCCAGCAGCTTCCTAGGACAGGGGAATTCACCCCTCCACTTT.

The chain combines TRBV11-2 with TRBJ1-2, with no clear D. CDR1 is SGHAT and CDR2 is FQNNGV in the germline V gene. V was clipped by 3 bases and J by 3 bases, with 11 bases between them. The CDR3 length is 14 residues. Here the CDR3 reads CASSLDDVYYGYTF. CDR3 nucleotide sequence: TGTGCCAGCAGCTTGGATGACGTCTACTATGGCTACACCTTC.

This chain joins TRBV20-1 and TRBJ2-7; D gene unclear. This CDR3 spans 11 amino acids. Germline V gene sequence: CDR1 DFQATT, CDR2 SNEGSKA (reference sequence). The V end lost 2 bases, the J end lost 2 bases, and 4 bases lay between the germline ends. The CDR3 DNA reads TGCAGTGCTAGACAGACCTACGAGCAGTACTTC. Residues: CSARQTYEQYF.

This clone was seen a single time. The chain has TRBV5-1 and TRBJ1-1; the match to TRBD1 covers 7 bases. The junction had 6 bases not matched to a gene; V was cut back by 3 bases and J by 4 bases. Germline loops: CDR1 SGHRS, CDR2 YFSETQ. The CDR3 runs to 14 residues. In DNA, the CDR3 is TGCGCCAGCAGCTGGGCCCAGGGGGGCACTGAAGCTTTCTTT. It yields the protein CASSWAQGGTEAFF.

CDR3 DNA: TGTGCCAGCAGTCTACTAGCGGGAGGGCGTGAGCAGTACTTC. This codes for CASSLLAGGREQYF. V gene TRBV3-1 (or the pseudogene TRBV3-2) combines with J gene TRBJ2-7; 13 nucleotides match TRBD2. After removal of 6 bases from V and 7 bases from J, the junction contained 6 bases not matched to a gene. Per germline, CDR1 LGHDT and CDR2 YNNKEL (reference sequence). The CDR3 consists of 14 residues.

The chain combines TRBV19 with TRBJ1-3; D possibly corresponds to TRBD1 (6 bases). V gave up 4 bases and J gave up 0 bases, with 13 bases separating them. The CDR3 consists of 16 residues. Germline lookup yields CDR1 LNHDA and CDR2 SQIVND (reference sequence). The CDR3 protein is CASSTRTGSSGNTIYF. In DNA form, the CDR3 reads TGTGCCAGTAGTACCCGAACAGGGTCCTCTGGAAACACCATATATTTT.

The gene calls are TRBV18 and TRBJ2-7, with D perhaps assigned TRBD1 or TRBD2 (6 bases each). This CDR3 has 14 amino acids. The V end lost 3 bases, the J end lost 5 bases, and 14 bases lay between the germline ends. CDR1 and CDR2 from the germline V gene are KGHSH and LQKENI. CDR3 protein: CASSPRGGVHEQYF. The CDR3, as DNA: TGTGCCAGCTCACCCAGGGGAGGCGTCCACGAGCAGTACTTC.

DNA for the CDR3: TGTGCCAGCAGCCAAGATCTGCCAGGGGGAAGAACTGAAGCTTTCTTT. The encoded protein is CASSQDLPGGRTEAFF. The chain is built from TRBV14 and TRBJ1-1; TRBD1 aligns across 7 bases. The length of the CDR3 is 16 residues. The germline V gene has CDR1 SGHDN and CDR2 FVKESK. With 0 bases clipped from V and 5 bases from J, the junction kept 9 bases outside the gene matches.

This clone was seen only once. This chain connects TRBV7-7 to TRBJ2-3; 8 bases align to TRBD2. V lost 1 base and J lost 6; bases outside the gene matches: 6. The V gene's germline CDR1 is SSHAT and CDR2 FNYEAQ (reference sequence). There are 15 residues in the CDR3. CDR3 region: CASSLDQRGLDTQYF. CDR3 nucleotide sequence: TGTGCCAGCAGCTTAGATCAGCGGGGGTTGGATACGCAGTATTTT.

The rearrangement links TRBV30 to TRBJ1-2, with 8 bases aligning to TRBD1. In germline, CDR1 is GTSNPN, CDR2 SVGIG (reference sequence). V gave up 1 base and J gave up 8 bases; unmatched junction bases: 12. The CDR3 extends over 15 amino acids. DNA for the CDR3: TGTGCCTGGAGTGCCCGGGGCAGGGGGCGAGAGGGCTACACCTTC. Residues: CAWSARGRGREGYTF.

This chain joins TRBV19 and TRBJ2-5; possibly TRBD1 for D (5 bases). The V gene lost 3 bases and the J gene lost 4 bases, with 9 bases spanning the gap. Per the germline V gene, CDR1 is LNHDA and CDR2 is SQIVND (reference sequence). The CDR3 totals 13 residues. The CDR3 DNA sequence: TGTGCCAGTAGTATCGGGCAGGGAGAGACCCAGTACTTC. As protein: CASSIGQGETQYF.

The J gene is TRBJ2-7, the V gene TRBV4-1; unclear D gene. This CDR3 region has 15 residues. Trimming pared 0 bases from V and 0 bases from J, leaving 9 bases between. Germline V gives CDR1 MGHRA, CDR2 YSYEKL. In nucleotides, the CDR3 is TGCGCCAGCAGCCAAGAGTGGACGGACTCCTACGAGCAGTACTTC. Encoded protein: CASSQEWTDSYEQYF.

The CDR3 loop reads CASSPQTGSNEQYF. For the CDR3, the DNA is TGTGCCAGCAGCCCCCAGACAGGGTCAAACGAGCAGTACTTC. The chain couples TRBV6-5 to TRBJ2-7, with 7 nucleotides matching TRBD1. V shed 6 bases, J shed 5 bases, and the junction held 10 bases outside the gene matches. Germline V gene sequence: CDR1 MNHEY, CDR2 SVGAGI. CDR3 length: 14 amino acids.

The V call is TRBV3-1 (or the pseudogene TRBV3-2), the J call TRBJ1-2; 9 nucleotides agree with TRBD1. With 3 bases clipped from V and 5 bases from J, the junction kept 7 bases outside the gene matches. Germline V gene sequence: CDR1 LGHDT, CDR2 YNNKEL (reference sequence). The CDR3 is 15 amino acids. The CDR3 sequence is CASSQGQGRGYGYTF. DNA of the CDR3: TGTGCCAGCAGCCAGGGACAGGGCCGGGGATATGGCTACACCTTC.

Only one count was recorded for this clone. J is TRBJ2-2 and V is TRBV28; tentatively, D is TRBD2 (6 bases). The CDR3 has 15 residues. With 2 bases removed from V and 4 bases from J, the gap between germline ends came to 11 bases. Looked up from germline, CDR1 is MDHEN and CDR2 is SYDVKM. The CDR3: CASSLGGIGTGELFF. For the CDR3, the DNA is TGTGCCAGCAGTTTAGGCGGGATAGGCACCGGGGAGCTGTTTTTT.

CDR3 in amino acids: CASSIIPGQEAFF. CDR3 in DNA: TGTGCCAGTAGTATAATTCCGGGACAGGAAGCTTTCTTT. The chain employs TRBV19 and TRBJ1-1; 7 nucleotides match TRBD1. Germline assignment: CDR1 LNHDA and CDR2 SQIVND (reference sequence). The CDR3 covers 13 residues. The ends lost 2 bases at V and 8 bases at J; junction bases unmatched: 5.

CDR3: CATSDSGKGRDQPQHF. In nucleotides, the CDR3 is TGTGCCACCAGTGATTCCGGGAAAGGACGGGATCAGCCCCAGCATTTT. V is TRBV24-1 and J is TRBJ1-5; D is uncertain. The CDR3 is 16 residues long. The V end lost 2 bases, the J end lost 5 bases, and 15 bases lay between the germline ends. CDR1 is KGHDR, CDR2 SFDVKD, per germline.

The gene calls are TRBV2 and TRBJ1-4; D uncertain. CDR3 length: 14 residues. The V and J ends lost 4 bases and 4 bases respectively, with 10 bases between them. Per germline, CDR1 SNHLY and CDR2 FYNNEI. The CDR3 DNA is TGTGCCAGCAGTGCATACAGAGTTAATGAAAAACTGTTTTTT. This translates into CASSAYRVNEKLFF. The full variable domain, its missing parts supplied by reference TRBV2 and TRBJ1-4, is EPEVTQTPSHQVTQMGQEVILRCVPISNHLYFYWYRQILGQKVEFLVSFYNNEISEKSEIFDDQFSVERPDGSNFTLKIRSTKLEDSAMYFCASSAYRVNEKLFFGSGTQLSVL.

J is TRBJ1-2 and V is TRBV5-1; weak D call: TRBD1 (5 bases). Trimming removed 7 bases at V and 0 bases at J, with 13 bases between. CDR1 is SGHRS and CDR2 is YFSETQ in the germline V gene. The CDR3 consists of 14 residues. Here the CDR3 DNA reads TGCGCCAGCTCCCTCAGGGAGGCTAACTATGGCTACACCTTC. The encoded protein is CASSLREANYGYTF.